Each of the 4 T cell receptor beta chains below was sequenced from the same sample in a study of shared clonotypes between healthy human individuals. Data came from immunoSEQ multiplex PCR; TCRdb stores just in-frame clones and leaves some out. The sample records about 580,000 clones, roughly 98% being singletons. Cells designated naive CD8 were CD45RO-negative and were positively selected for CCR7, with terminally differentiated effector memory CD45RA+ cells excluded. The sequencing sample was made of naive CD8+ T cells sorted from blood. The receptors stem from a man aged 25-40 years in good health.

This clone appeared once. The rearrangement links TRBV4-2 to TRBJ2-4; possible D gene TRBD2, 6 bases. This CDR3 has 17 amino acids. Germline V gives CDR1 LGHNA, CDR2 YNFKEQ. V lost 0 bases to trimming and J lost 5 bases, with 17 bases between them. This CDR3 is CASSQESAGPWENIQYF. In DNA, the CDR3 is TGTGCCAGCAGCCAAGAATCGGCGGGGCCGTGGGAAAACATTCAGTACTTC.

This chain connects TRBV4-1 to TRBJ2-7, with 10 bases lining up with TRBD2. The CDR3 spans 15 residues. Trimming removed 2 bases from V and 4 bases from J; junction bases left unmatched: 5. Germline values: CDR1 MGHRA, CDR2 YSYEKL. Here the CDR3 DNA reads TGCGCCAGCAGCCAACTTAGCGGGAGGCAGTACGAGCAGTACTTC. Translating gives CASSQLSGRQYEQYF.

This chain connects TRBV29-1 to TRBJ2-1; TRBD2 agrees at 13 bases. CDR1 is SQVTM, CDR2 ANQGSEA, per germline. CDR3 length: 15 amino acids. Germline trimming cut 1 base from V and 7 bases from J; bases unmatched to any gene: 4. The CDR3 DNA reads TGCAGCGTTGAAGGGACTAGCGGGAGTGAAAATGAGCAGTTCTTC. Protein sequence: CSVEGTSGSENEQFF.

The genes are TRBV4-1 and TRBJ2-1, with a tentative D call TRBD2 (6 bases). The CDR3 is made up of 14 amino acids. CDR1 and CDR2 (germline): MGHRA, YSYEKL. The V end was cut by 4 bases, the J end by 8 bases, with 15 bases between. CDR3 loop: CASSPGLGSDEQFF. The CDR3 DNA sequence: TGCGCCAGCAGCCCGGGACTGGGCAGCGATGAGCAGTTCTTC.